Below, 23 T cell receptor beta chains from the same sample are listed, as sequenced in a study of T cell repertoires in cytomegalovirus infection. No antigen has been assigned to these receptors. From the reads, TCRdb called clonotypes with MiXCR, one entry per CDR3 protein. The data contain a few hundred thousand distinct CDR3 sequences, roughly 43% of them singletons. The specimen comprised cultured PBMCs, sampled from culture after CMV antigen stimulation. Receptors originate from a human donor in good health (CMV status not recorded). Some clones in this sample may be carry-over from other donors' samples.

This chain uses TRBV27 with TRBJ1-6, with 10 bases fitting TRBD1. The CDR3 loop spans 15 amino acids. V was clipped by 5 bases and J by 7 bases; unmatched bases: 5. The germline CDR1 and CDR2 sequences are MNHEY and SMNVEV (reference sequence). CDR3 DNA sequence: TGTGCCAGCAGTCCACGACAGGGGGCAAATTCACCCCTCCACTTT. Translation gives CASSPRQGANSPLHF.

The chain links TRBV7-9 to TRBJ1-1, with D hard to call. Germline V gives CDR1 SEHNR, CDR2 FQNEAQ (reference sequence). The CDR3 length is 17 residues. V was cut by 3 bases and J by 1 base, with 18 bases left in between. CDR3 in DNA: TGTGCCAGCAGCTTCGAAGCTCTTAAACTAGGGAACACTGAAGCTTTCTTT. Amino acids: CASSFEALKLGNTEAFF.

Concerning this clonotype itself: The junction differs from germline at one of its ends, possibly a read error. The CDR3 nucleotides read TGTGCCAGCAGTTACTCGATGGGGATGCTATCTTTC. Residues: CASSYSMGMLSF. The chain couples TRBV6-6 to TRBJ2-7; D gene unclear. The germline V gene has CDR1 MNHNY and CDR2 SVGAGI (reference sequence). CDR3 length: 12 residues.

The chain joins TRBV6-1 to TRBJ1-2; D not resolved. In germline, CDR1 is MNHNS, CDR2 SASEGT. The CDR3 consists of 14 residues. Trimming removed 5 bases from V and 5 bases from J, with 15 bases in between. CDR3 loop: CASSYVPQTYGYTF. The CDR3, as DNA: TGTGCCAGCAGTTACGTGCCCCAAACATATGGCTACACCTTC.

About this clonotype itself: A much larger clone is a single base away; this may be a read error. This chain joins TRBV7-2 and TRBJ1-1, with 7 bases that match TRBD1. Germline CDR1 reads SGHTA; CDR2 reads FQGNSA. Trimming took 4 bases from V and 6 from J; bases not matched to a gene: 8. This CDR3 has 14 amino acids. The CDR3 region has the DNA TGTGCCAGCAGCTCCGACAGGGCCAGGGCTGAAGCTTTCTTT. Translation: CASSSDRARAEAFF.

The table lists this clonotype with a few counts. This rearrangement joins TRBV7-8 to TRBJ1-2; 7 bases map to TRBD1. V gave up 4 bases and J gave up 5 bases; unmatched junction bases: 13. CDR3 size: 16 residues. Germline loops: CDR1 SGHVS, CDR2 FQNEAQ. This chain's CDR3 is CASSSGTRQGWYGYTF. Written as DNA, the CDR3 is TGTGCCAGCAGCTCTGGAACCAGACAGGGATGGTATGGCTACACCTTC. Full variable domain (missing parts from reference TRBV7-8 and TRBJ1-2): GAGVSQSPRYKVAKRGQDVALRCDPISGHVSLFWYQQALGQGPEFLTYFQNEAQLDKSGLPSDRFFAERPEGSVSTLKIQRTQQEDSAVYLCASSSGTRQGWYGYTFGSGTRLTVV.

The chain recombines TRBV20-1 with TRBJ2-3; D gene unclear. This CDR3 contains 13 residues. Between the trimmed V and J ends, which lost 2 bases and 2 bases, there was a span of 8 bases. Germline assignment: CDR1 DFQATT and CDR2 SNEGSKA (reference sequence). CDR3 amino acids: CSARPRTTDTQYF. CDR3 coding DNA: TGCAGTGCTAGACCGAGGACCACAGATACGCAGTATTTT.

This clonotype was counted a single time. The chain uses TRBV20-1 and TRBJ2-1; D perhaps matches TRBD2 (5 bases). CDR1 and CDR2 from the germline V gene are DFQATT and SNEGSKA (reference sequence). The CDR3 length is 10 residues. V was pared by 5 bases and J by 12 bases, with 11 bases between. CDR3 sequence reads: CSAELVGQFF. The CDR3 nucleotides read TGCAGTGCTGAACTAGTAGGGCAGTTCTTC.

In this sample, this clonotype turned up a few times. The chain has TRBV19 and TRBJ2-5, with 8 bases that match TRBD1. This CDR3 has 14 residues. Germline-derived CDR1 and CDR2 are LNHDA and SQIVND (reference sequence). The V and J ends lost 5 bases and 7 bases, in that order; junction bases with no gene match: 9. DNA of the CDR3: TGTGCCAGTAGTCCGGGACAGGCAGCCGGGACCCAGTACTTC. It encodes CASSPGQAAGTQYF.

This clonotype has just a few counts. The chain joins TRBV10-3 to TRBJ1-6, with D possibly TRBD1 on 6 matching bases. The V end was cut by 1 base, the J end by 10 bases, with 11 bases between. The CDR3 length is 14 residues. CDR1 and CDR2 from the germline V gene are ENHRY and SYGVKD. The CDR3 here is CAISELGAGSPLHF. The CDR3 DNA reads TGTGCCATCAGTGAGTTGGGGGCCGGGTCACCCCTCCACTTT.

The chain's CDR3 is CASSGPPLVNYGYTF. The CDR3 DNA sequence: TGTGCCAGCAGTGGCCCCCCGTTAGTTAACTATGGCTACACCTTC. The chain is built from TRBV2 and TRBJ1-2; no clear D. The ends were cut back, 4 bases at V and 1 base at J, with 13 bases in the middle. The V gene's germline CDR1 is SNHLY and CDR2 FYNNEI. The CDR3 consists of 15 residues.

The sample holds one count of this clonotype. The chain carries TRBV7-2 and TRBJ1-1; TRBD1 is a possible D gene (5 bases). V was trimmed by 2 bases and J by 7 bases, leaving 14 bases between them. CDR3 length: 14 residues. From germline, CDR1 is SGHTA and CDR2 FQGNSA. This chain's CDR3 is CASSLSSGLGEAFF. CDR3 sequence (DNA): TGTGCCAGCAGCTTAAGTTCAGGGCTCGGTGAAGCTTTCTTT.

V is TRBV6-5 and J is TRBJ1-3, with D uncertain. The germline V and J ends were trimmed by 5 bases and 4 bases, with 12 bases remaining between them. This CDR3 region has 14 residues. Germline V gives CDR1 MNHEY, CDR2 SVGAGI. The CDR3 nucleotides read TGTGCCAGCAGTGCGGCAGTGCGGGGAAACACCATATATTTT. Translated, it gives CASSAAVRGNTIYF.

In its sample, this clonotype was seen a few times. The rearrangement joins TRBV12-3 or TRBV12-4 to TRBJ2-2; D gene ambiguous. The ends were cut back, 4 bases at V and 4 bases at J, with 16 bases in the middle. This CDR3 has 16 residues. The CDR3 nucleotides are TGTGCCAGCAGTTCCCGACATGACCTTGCCACCGGGGAGCTGTTTTTT. Translation: CASSSRHDLATGELFF.

This clonotype was seen more than once but under ten times. This chain connects TRBV7-2 to TRBJ2-3; 8 nucleotides agree with TRBD2. This CDR3 is built from 18 residues. Per the germline V gene, CDR1 is SGHTA and CDR2 is FQGNSA. Unmatched junction bases numbered 12, after V lost 1 base and J lost 3 bases. CDR3 nucleotides: TGTGCCAGCAGCTTAGTTATTGTGGCGGGGGGCGAAACAGATACGCAGTATTTT. It codes for CASSLVIVAGGETDTQYF.

V and J are TRBV28 and TRBJ2-5; TRBD2 might be the D (5 bases). The germline gives CDR1 MDHEN, CDR2 SYDVKM. The CDR3 contains 13 residues. With 11 bases removed from V and 5 bases from J, the gap between germline ends came to 18 bases. CDR3 in amino acids: CASRRGSGETQYF. CDR3 bases: TGTGCCTCCCGGCGAGGGTCTGGGGAGACCCAGTACTTC. The variable domain in full, completed from reference TRBV28 and TRBJ2-5, reads DVKVTQSSRYLVKRTGEKVFLECVQDMDHENMFWYRQDPGLGLRLIYFSYDVKMKEKGDIPEGYSVSREKKERFSLILESASTNQTSMYLCASRRGSGETQYFGPGTRLLVL.

This clonotype was detected only a few times. The V and J genes are TRBV7-8 and TRBJ2-1; TRBD1 matches 7 bases. CDR1 and CDR2 (germline): SGHVS, FQNEAQ. This CDR3 has 15 residues. V was pared by 10 bases and J by 7 bases, with 16 bases of the junction left unmatched. Here the CDR3 reads CATQLDRRKKNEQFF. The CDR3 nucleotides are TGTGCCACCCAATTGGACAGGAGAAAGAAAAATGAGCAGTTCTTC.

Only a few counts were recorded for this clonotype. The chain is built from TRBV6-2 or TRBV6-3 and TRBJ2-2, with D possibly matching TRBD2 (6 bases). The CDR3 is 12 residues long. CDR1 is MNHEY, CDR2 SVGEGT, per germline. V was cut by 6 bases and J by 6 bases, with 8 bases left in between. The CDR3 nucleotides are TGTGCCAGCAGCCGACTAGCCGGGGAGCTGTTTTTT. Translated: CASSRLAGELFF.

This clonotype was seen a single time. A much larger clone differs from this one at a single base, so this may be a read error. The chain combines TRBV7-2 with TRBJ1-1; D is unresolved. The CDR3 covers 14 residues. Germline V gene lookup returns CDR1 SGHTA and CDR2 FQGNSA. CDR3 loop: CASSSRFPTTEASF. CDR3 in DNA: TGTGCCAGCAGCTCCCGATTCCCCACAACTGAAGCTTCCTTT.

There are many counts of this clonotype. The chain carries TRBV7-2 and TRBJ2-3; 11 bases match TRBD2. V was clipped by 5 bases and J by 6 bases; unmatched bases: 13. Per germline, CDR1 SGHTA and CDR2 FQGNSA. The CDR3 covers 17 residues. CDR3 nucleotide sequence: TGTGCCAGCAGCCCTCTAGAACTAGCGGGAGTAGGGGATACGCAGTATTTT. This codes for CASSPLELAGVGDTQYF. Complete variable domain (other parts from reference TRBV7-2 and TRBJ2-3): GAGVSQSPSNKVTEKGKDVELRCDPISGHTALYWYRQSLGQGLEFLIYFQGNSAPDKSGLPSDRFSAERTGGSVSTLTIQRTQQEDSAVYLCASSPLELAGVGDTQYFGPGTRLTVL.

This clonotype was seen a handful of times. This chain connects TRBV7-8 to TRBJ2-7; 9 positions agree with TRBD2. Germline trimming cut 5 bases from V and 6 bases from J; bases unmatched to any gene: 14. This CDR3 has 16 amino acids. Germline assignment: CDR1 SGHVS and CDR2 FQNEAQ. The CDR3 DNA sequence: TGTGCCAGCAGCCGATCCCGGGCTAGCGGGATGGGCGAGCAGTACTTC. Encoded protein: CASSRSRASGMGEQYF.

The chain links TRBV6-6 to TRBJ2-3; TRBD2 might be the D (5 bases). There are 16 residues in the CDR3. Germline loops: CDR1 MNHNY, CDR2 SVGAGI (reference sequence). V lost 0 bases to trimming and J lost 1 base, with 11 bases between them. The CDR3 DNA is TGTGCCAGCAGTTACTCGACCCTCGGGGGCACAGATACGCAGTATTTT. It is translated as CASSYSTLGGTDTQYF.

The chain is built from TRBV4-1 and TRBJ1-1; D gene uncertain. With 4 bases removed from V and 9 bases from J, the gap between germline ends came to 15 bases. Germline CDR1 MGHRA, CDR2 YSYEKL. The CDR3 runs 13 residues. In DNA form, the CDR3 reads TGCGCCAGCAGCCTCGGAACCCCAGGCAAAGCTTTCTTT. Translated, it gives CASSLGTPGKAFF.